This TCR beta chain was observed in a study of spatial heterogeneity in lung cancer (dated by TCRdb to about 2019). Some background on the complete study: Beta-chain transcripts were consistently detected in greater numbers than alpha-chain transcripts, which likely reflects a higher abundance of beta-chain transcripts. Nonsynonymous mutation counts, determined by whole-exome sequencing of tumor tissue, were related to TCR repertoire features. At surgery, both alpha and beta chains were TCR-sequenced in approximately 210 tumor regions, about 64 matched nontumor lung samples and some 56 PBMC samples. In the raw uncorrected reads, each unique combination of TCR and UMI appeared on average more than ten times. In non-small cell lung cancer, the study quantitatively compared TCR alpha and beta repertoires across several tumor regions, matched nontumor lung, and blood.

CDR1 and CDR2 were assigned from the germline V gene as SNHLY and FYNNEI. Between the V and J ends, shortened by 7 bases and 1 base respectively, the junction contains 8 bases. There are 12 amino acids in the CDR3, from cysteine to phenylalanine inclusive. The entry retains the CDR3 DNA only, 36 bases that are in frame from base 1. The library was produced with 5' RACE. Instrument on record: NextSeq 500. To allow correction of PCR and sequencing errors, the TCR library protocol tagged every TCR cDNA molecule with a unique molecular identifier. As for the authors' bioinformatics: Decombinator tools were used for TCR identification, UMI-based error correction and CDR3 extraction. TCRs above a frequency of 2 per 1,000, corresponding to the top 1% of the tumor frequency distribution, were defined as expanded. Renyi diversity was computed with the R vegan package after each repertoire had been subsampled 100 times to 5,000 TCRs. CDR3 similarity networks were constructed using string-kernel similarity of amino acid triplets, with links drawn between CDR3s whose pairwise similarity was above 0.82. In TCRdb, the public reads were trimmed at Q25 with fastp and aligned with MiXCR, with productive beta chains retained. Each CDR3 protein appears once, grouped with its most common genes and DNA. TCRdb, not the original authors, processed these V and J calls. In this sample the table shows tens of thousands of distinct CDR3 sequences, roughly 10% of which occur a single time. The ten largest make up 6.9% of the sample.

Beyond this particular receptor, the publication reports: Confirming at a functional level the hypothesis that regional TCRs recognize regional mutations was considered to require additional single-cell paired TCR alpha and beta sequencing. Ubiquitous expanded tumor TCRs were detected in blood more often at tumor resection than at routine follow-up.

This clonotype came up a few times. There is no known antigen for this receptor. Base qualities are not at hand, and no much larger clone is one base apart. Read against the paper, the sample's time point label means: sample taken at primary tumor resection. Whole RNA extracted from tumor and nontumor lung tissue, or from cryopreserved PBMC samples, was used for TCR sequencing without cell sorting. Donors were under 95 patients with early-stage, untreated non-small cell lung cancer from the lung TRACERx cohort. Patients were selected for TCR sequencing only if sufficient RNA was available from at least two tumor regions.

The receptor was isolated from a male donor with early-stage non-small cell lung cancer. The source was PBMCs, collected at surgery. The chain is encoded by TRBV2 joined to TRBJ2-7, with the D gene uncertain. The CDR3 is CASKDASYEQYF. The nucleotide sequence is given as TGTGCCAGCAAGGACGCTTCCTACGAGCAGTACTTC.